These 28 T cell receptor beta chains were all obtained from the same sample, sequenced in a study of molecular identifiers for immune sequencing clone quantification. TCRdb redid the calling of the PCR reads with MiXCR, one entry per CDR3 protein. The sample lists approximately 590,000 distinct CDR3 sequences; roughly 27% were seen once. Sequencing was done on a sample of naive CD8+ T cells from blood, with Jurkat cell RNA spiked in. Described subset: FACS-sorted CD8+CD4-CCR7+CD45RA+ naive T cells. These receptor sequences come from a human donor in good health. Some libraries in this study had Jurkat cell RNA spiked in.

This clonotype appeared a few times. The gene calls are TRBV19 and TRBJ1-5; D gene uncertain. The CDR3 loop spans 14 amino acids. Germline V lookup: CDR1 LNHDA, CDR2 SQIVND (reference sequence). The ends were cut back, 3 bases at V and 6 bases at J, with 12 bases in the middle. The CDR3 sequence is CASSIAGFSQPQHF. CDR3 bases: TGTGCCAGTAGTATTGCGGGGTTCAGTCAGCCCCAGCATTTT.

This clonotype has just a few counts. The V and J genes are TRBV6-2 or TRBV6-3 and TRBJ2-7, with a weak D call TRBD1 (5 bases). The CDR3 has 14 amino acids. Trimming took off 2 bases at V and 0 bases at J, with 8 bases between the two ends. The V gene's germline CDR1 is MNHEY and CDR2 SVGEGT. CDR3 region: CASSYGAPSYEQYF. CDR3 DNA sequence: TGTGCCAGCAGTTACGGGGCACCCTCCTACGAGCAGTACTTC.

About this clonotype itself: A much larger clone lies one base from this, so it may be a read error. The V call is TRBV4-1, the J call TRBJ1-1; TRBD1 might be the D (6 bases). Germline values: CDR1 MGHRA, CDR2 YSYEKL. This CDR3 contains 16 residues. V gave up 5 bases and J gave up 3 bases, with 19 bases separating them. The CDR3 protein is CASSLHPGATDTEAFF. As DNA, the CDR3 is TGCGCCAGCAGCTTACATCCGGGGGCCACGGACACTGAAGCTTTCTTT.

This clonotype has a handful of counts. The V call is TRBV19, the J call TRBJ2-3; 12 bases match TRBD2. The CDR3 covers 17 residues. V shed 5 bases and J 5 bases; nucleotides not matched to a gene: 11. Germline CDR1 LNHDA, CDR2 SQIVND (reference sequence). CDR3 in DNA: TGTGCCAGTAGTCCATCTAGCGGGGGGGCCTTAGGAGATACGCAGTATTTT. Translating it yields CASSPSSGGALGDTQYF.

This clonotype has a count of ten or more. The V and J genes are TRBV6-5 and TRBJ2-3; 11 bases align to TRBD2. CDR1 and CDR2 from the germline V gene are MNHEY and SVGAGI. V dropped 5 bases and J dropped 2; count of bases not matched to a gene: 12. The CDR3 is made up of 18 amino acids. DNA for the CDR3: TGTGCCAGCAGTCCCCTGGTGGGTAGCGGGGGGGCCACAGATACGCAGTATTTT. Protein sequence: CASSPLVGSGGATDTQYF.

Note on this clonotype: Being one base from a much bigger clone, this may be a read error. The chain employs TRBV30 and TRBJ2-5; 11 bases map to TRBD2. Germline V gene data show CDR1 as GTSNPN and CDR2 as SVGIG (reference sequence). CDR3 length: 15 amino acids. V gave up 4 bases and J gave up 3 bases; unmatched junction bases: 7. CDR3 sequence: CAWNRSGRAKETQYF. CDR3 nucleotide sequence: TGTGCCTGGAATCGTAGCGGGAGGGCCAAAGAGACCCAGTACTTC.

This sequence joins TRBV14 and TRBJ1-2; D is uncertain. This CDR3 contains 12 residues. Germline V gives CDR1 SGHDN, CDR2 FVKESK. V lost 0 bases, J lost 5 bases, and 4 bases lay in between. Here the CDR3 DNA reads TGTGCCAGCAGCCAAGATGGTTATGGCTACACCTTC. Its protein product is CASSQDGYGYTF.

The genes are TRBV13 and TRBJ1-2; D call uncertain. V was cut by 5 bases and J by 4 bases, with 11 bases left in between. CDR1 is PRHDT, CDR2 FYEKMQ, per germline (reference sequence). CDR3 size: 13 residues. The CDR3 bases are TGTGCCAGCAGCCAGAGTATAATCTATGGCTACACCTTC. Protein: CASSQSIIYGYTF. The entire variable domain, with the rest obtained from reference TRBV13 and TRBJ1-2, is as follows: AAGVIQSPRHLIKEKRETATLKCYPIPRHDTVYWYQQGPGQDPQFLISFYEKMQSDKGSIPDRFSAQQFSDYHSELNMSSLELGDSALYFCASSQSIIYGYTFGSGTRLTVV.

The table lists this clonotype with a few counts. CDR3 region: CASSLAGGPREQFF. The CDR3 DNA is TGTGCCAGCAGTTTAGCGGGAGGGCCACGTGAGCAGTTCTTC. J is TRBJ2-1 and V is TRBV27; 9 bases fit TRBD2. Germline V gene data show CDR1 as MNHEY and CDR2 as SMNVEV (reference sequence). V shed 2 bases, J shed 9 bases, and the junction held 5 bases outside the gene matches. The CDR3 is 14 amino acids.

Ten or more counts support this clonotype. The rearrangement joins TRBV5-1 to TRBJ1-4; 8 bases are shared with TRBD1. The V and J ends lost 7 bases and 3 bases, in that order; junction bases with no gene match: 8. CDR1 is SGHRS and CDR2 is YFSETQ in the germline V gene. The CDR3 sequence is 15 residues long. DNA for the CDR3: TGCGCCAGCGGCGGACAGGGATCCCCTAATGAAAAACTGTTTTTT. It translates to CASGGQGSPNEKLFF.

This clonotype was picked up a small number of times. The chain combines TRBV5-8 with TRBJ2-3; TRBD1 agrees at 11 bases. Per germline, CDR1 SGHTS and CDR2 YDEGEE. J gave up 6 bases and V 2 bases, and 8 bases lay outside the gene matches. This CDR3 region has 16 residues. The CDR3, as DNA: TGTGCCAGCAGCTTAAGGACAGGGGGCGTAGGGGATACGCAGTATTTT. It is translated as CASSLRTGGVGDTQYF.

This clonotype turned up a few times. The chain employs TRBV30 and TRBJ1-6; possible D gene TRBD1, 6 bases. Germline-derived CDR1 and CDR2 are GTSNPN and SVGIG (reference sequence). V lost 7 bases and J lost 15, with 22 bases in between. The CDR3 consists of 13 residues. Here the CDR3 DNA reads TGTGCCTCTTCTGAGGACAGAGTAATTCTCCTCCACTTT. Translated, it gives CASSEDRVILLHF.

V usage is TRBV29-1 and J usage is TRBJ2-7; D is perhaps TRBD1 (5 bases). CDR3 length: 13 residues. Trimming stripped 6 bases from V and 0 bases from J, with 12 bases between. CDR1 and CDR2 from the germline V gene are SQVTM and ANQGSEA. For the CDR3, the DNA is TGCAGCGTAATCAGGGATTACTCCTACGAGCAGTACTTC. It encodes CSVIRDYSYEQYF.

This clonotype has a handful of counts. The J gene is TRBJ2-3, the V gene TRBV9, with D possibly matching TRBD2 (5 bases). With 0 bases removed from V and 0 bases from J, the gap between germline ends came to 23 bases. This CDR3 is 20 amino acids long. CDR1 and CDR2 (germline): SGDLS, YYNGEE. Here the CDR3 DNA reads TGTGCCAGCAGCGTAGTGCCCCTGGACTGGCTAGAAACTAGCACAGATACGCAGTATTTT. Translating gives CASSVVPLDWLETSTDTQYF.

This clonotype has at least ten counts. The chain has TRBV13 and TRBJ2-2; TRBD1 matches at 7 bases. The CDR3 covers 17 residues. J lost 0 bases, V lost 0 bases, and 4 bases had no gene match. Germline-derived CDR1 and CDR2 are PRHDT and FYEKMQ (reference sequence). CDR3 loop: CASSLGDRSPNTGELFF. As DNA, the CDR3 is TGTGCCAGCAGCTTAGGGGACAGGTCACCGAACACCGGGGAGCTGTTTTTT.

The gene calls are TRBV9 and TRBJ2-5; D is perhaps TRBD2 (7 bases). This CDR3 is built from 16 residues. The V gene lost 3 bases and the J gene lost 7 bases, with 22 bases spanning the gap. Germline V gene lookup returns CDR1 SGDLS and CDR2 YYNGEE. CDR3 residues: CASSGVGGLQPGTQYF. The CDR3 DNA reads as TGTGCCAGCAGCGGCGTGGGGGGGCTCCAGCCAGGGACCCAGTACTTC.

This clonotype was seen a handful of times. V gene TRBV24-1 combines with J gene TRBJ2-2, with a tentative D call TRBD1 (6 bases). The CDR3 spans 17 residues. In germline, CDR1 is KGHDR, CDR2 SFDVKD. V dropped 0 bases and J dropped 2 bases, with 12 bases sitting between them. The CDR3 loop is CATSDLQGTPNTGELFF. CDR3 coding DNA: TGTGCCACCAGTGATTTGCAGGGGACACCCAACACCGGGGAGCTGTTTTTT.

As for this clonotype: A much larger clone lies a single base off, so this may be a read error. The chain has TRBV5-6 and TRBJ1-1; D perhaps matches TRBD1 (5 bases). The CDR3 runs 13 residues. Trimming cost V 6 bases and J 7 bases, with 16 bases left between them. CDR1 is SGHDT, CDR2 YYEEEE, per germline. Here the CDR3 reads CASTGDSRVEAFF. The CDR3 DNA sequence: TGTGCCAGCACCGGGGACTCCAGGGTTGAAGCTTTCTTT.

This sequence joins TRBV4-1 and TRBJ2-7; TRBD2 matches 8 bases. Losses at the gene ends were 0 bases for V and 3 bases for J; bases not matched to a gene: 7. The germline V gene encodes CDR1 MGHRA and CDR2 YSYEKL. There are 16 residues in the CDR3. The CDR3, as DNA: TGCGCCAGCAGCCAAGAATCGAGCGGGGGCTACTACGAGCAGTACTTC. It is translated as CASSQESSGGYYEQYF.

This clonotype was seen only a few times. The rearrangement uses TRBV7-9 and TRBJ2-3; 7 positions agree with TRBD2. The CDR3 sequence is 16 residues long. The germline gives CDR1 SEHNR, CDR2 FQNEAQ (reference sequence). V was clipped by 1 base and J by 2 bases; unmatched bases: 6. The CDR3 DNA reads as TGTGCCAGCAGCTTAGTGGGCGGGGGACCCACAGATACGCAGTATTTT. It is translated as CASSLVGGGPTDTQYF. The full variable domain, completed using reference TRBV7-9 and TRBJ2-3, is DTGVSQNPRHKITKRGQNVTFRCDPISEHNRLYWYRQTLGQGPEFLTYFQNEAQLEKSRLLSDRFSAERPKGSFSTLEIQRTEQGDSAMYLCASSLVGGGPTDTQYFGPGTRLTVL.

The sample holds many counts of this clonotype. The chain carries TRBV7-9 and TRBJ2-1; unclear D gene. CDR3 length equals 11 residues. Per the germline V gene, CDR1 is SEHNR and CDR2 is FQNEAQ (reference sequence). The V and J ends lost 5 bases and 10 bases respectively, with 9 bases between them. The CDR3 DNA reads TGTGCCAGCAGCACCCGCCCCGAGCAGTTCTTC. It translates to CASSTRPEQFF.

V is TRBV5-4 and J is TRBJ2-5, with 7 bases fitting TRBD1. This CDR3 contains 15 residues. Trimming took 4 bases from V and 0 from J; bases not matched to a gene: 6. Germline V gene sequence: CDR1 SGHNT, CDR2 YYREEE (reference sequence). CDR3 DNA sequence: TGTGCCAGCAGCGGCGGACAGGAGTACCAAGAGACCCAGTACTTC. Its translation: CASSGGQEYQETQYF.

The sample holds many counts of this clonotype. The chain joins TRBV13 to TRBJ2-3; D might be TRBD1 or TRBD2, each matching 5 bases. In germline, CDR1 is PRHDT, CDR2 FYEKMQ (reference sequence). V was shortened by 6 bases and J by 8 bases, with 18 bases between the two germline ends. The CDR3 is 14 amino acids. The CDR3 region has the DNA TGTGCCAGCAGGGGATCAGGGAGACCGGGTACGCAGTATTTT. Its protein product is CASRGSGRPGTQYF.

The chain couples TRBV9 to TRBJ1-3; the D gene is possibly TRBD1 (6 bases). This CDR3 has 13 amino acids. Trimming removed 0 bases from V and 11 bases from J, with 12 bases in between. Germline lookup yields CDR1 SGDLS and CDR2 YYNGEE. CDR3 coding DNA: TGTGCCAGCAGCGTAGACGGGACATTCCCCATATATTTT. Its translation: CASSVDGTFPIYF.

The J gene is TRBJ2-5, the V gene TRBV4-1, with 14 bases aligning to TRBD2. The CDR3 spans 18 residues. The V gene end was trimmed by 1 base and the J gene end by 3 bases; junction bases not matched to a gene: 7. Per germline, CDR1 MGHRA and CDR2 YSYEKL. The DNA of the CDR3 is TGCGCCAGCAGCCAAGTCCCAGTGACTAGCGGGGGGGAAGAGACCCAGTACTTC. Translation gives CASSQVPVTSGGEETQYF.

This clonotype was recorded once. The chain joins TRBV12-3 or TRBV12-4 to TRBJ2-2; 7 positions match TRBD2. The CDR3 sequence is 16 residues long. V was pared by 4 bases and J by 4 bases, with 9 bases of the junction left unmatched. CDR3 sequence (DNA): TGTGCCAGCAGTTGGGTCGGCGGGAGTGGCACCGGGGAGCTGTTTTTT. Residues: CASSWVGGSGTGELFF.

V usage is TRBV6-6 and J usage is TRBJ2-7; D is uncertain. Per the germline V gene, CDR1 is MNHNY and CDR2 is SVGAGI (reference sequence). V lost 3 bases and J 0 bases, leaving 21 bases between the germline ends. The CDR3 spans 18 residues. The CDR3 here is CASSYSRILTLSSYEQYF. CDR3 coding DNA: TGTGCCAGCAGTTATTCGAGAATCCTGACACTCAGCTCCTACGAGCAGTACTTC.

The chain links TRBV12-3 or TRBV12-4 to TRBJ2-5; the D gene is possibly TRBD2 (5 bases). V was shortened by 5 bases and J by 1 base, with 11 bases between the two germline ends. This CDR3 is 14 amino acids long. The CDR3 DNA follows: TGTGCCAGCAGTCATGCTAGCCTCCAAGAGACCCAGTACTTC. Encoded protein: CASSHASLQETQYF.